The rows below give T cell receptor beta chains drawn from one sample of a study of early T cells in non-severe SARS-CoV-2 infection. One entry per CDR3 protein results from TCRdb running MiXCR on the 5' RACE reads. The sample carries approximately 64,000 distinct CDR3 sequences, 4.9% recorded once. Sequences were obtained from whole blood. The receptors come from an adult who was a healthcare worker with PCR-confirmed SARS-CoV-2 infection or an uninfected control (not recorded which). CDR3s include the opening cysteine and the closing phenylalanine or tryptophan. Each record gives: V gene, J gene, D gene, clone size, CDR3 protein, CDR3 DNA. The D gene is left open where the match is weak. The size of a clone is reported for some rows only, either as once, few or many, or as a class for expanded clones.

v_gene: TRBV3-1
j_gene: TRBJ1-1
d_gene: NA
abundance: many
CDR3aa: CASSQQGIEAFF
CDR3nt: TGTGCCAGCAGCCAACAGGGAATTGAAGCTTTCTTT

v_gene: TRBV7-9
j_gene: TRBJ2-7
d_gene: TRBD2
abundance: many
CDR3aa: CASRSGKETSIYEQYF
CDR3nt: TGTGCCAGCAGAAGCGGGAAGGAGACTAGCATTTACGAGCAGTACTTC

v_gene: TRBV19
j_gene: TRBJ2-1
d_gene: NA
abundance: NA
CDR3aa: CASSIGLPGNEQFF
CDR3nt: TGTGCCAGTAGTATAGGCCTACCCGGCAATGAGCAGTTCTTC

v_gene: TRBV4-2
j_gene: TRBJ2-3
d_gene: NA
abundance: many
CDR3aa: CASSQDRGGPETDTQYF
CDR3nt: TGTGCCAGCAGCCAAGACAGGGGAGGGCCGGAGACAGATACGCAGTATTTT

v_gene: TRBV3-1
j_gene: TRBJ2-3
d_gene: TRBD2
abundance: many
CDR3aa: CASSPHPRSLAVTDTQYF
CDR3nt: TGTGCCAGCAGCCCCCACCCACGATCGCTAGCGGTGACAGATACGCAGTATTTT

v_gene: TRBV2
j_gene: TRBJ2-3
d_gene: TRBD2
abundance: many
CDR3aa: CASRGLAGSTDTQYF
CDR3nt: TGTGCCAGCAGGGGGTTAGCGGGAAGCACAGATACGCAGTATTTT

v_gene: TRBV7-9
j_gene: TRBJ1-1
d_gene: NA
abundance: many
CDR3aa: CASSLVGDTEAFF
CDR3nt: TGTGCCAGCAGCTTAGTCGGGGACACTGAAGCTTTCTTT

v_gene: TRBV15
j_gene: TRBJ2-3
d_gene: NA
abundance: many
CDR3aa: CATSRGMTDTQYF
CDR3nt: TGTGCCACCAGCAGAGGCATGACAGATACGCAGTATTTT

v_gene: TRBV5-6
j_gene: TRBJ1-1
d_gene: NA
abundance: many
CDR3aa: CASTDGPGGTEAFF
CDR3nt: TGTGCGAGCACTGACGGGCCGGGAGGGACTGAAGCTTTCTTT

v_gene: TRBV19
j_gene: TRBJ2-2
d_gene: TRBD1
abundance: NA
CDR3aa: CASRDRGDTGELSF
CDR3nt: TGTGCCAGTCGGGACAGGGGTGACACCGGGGAGCTGTCTTTT

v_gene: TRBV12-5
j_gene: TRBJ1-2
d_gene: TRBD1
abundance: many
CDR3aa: CASGLDRGWDYGYTF
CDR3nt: TGTGCTAGTGGTTTGGACAGGGGCTGGGATTATGGCTACACCTTC

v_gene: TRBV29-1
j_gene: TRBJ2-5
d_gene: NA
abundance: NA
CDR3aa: CSVETRSVEETQYF
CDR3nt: TGCAGCGTTGAGACTCGGTCAGTTGAAGAGACCCAGTACTTC

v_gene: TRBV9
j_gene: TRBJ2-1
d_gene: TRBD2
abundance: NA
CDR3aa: CASSPLGLAENEQFF
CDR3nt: TGTGCCAGCAGCCCTCTGGGCCTAGCGGAGAATGAGCAGTTCTTC

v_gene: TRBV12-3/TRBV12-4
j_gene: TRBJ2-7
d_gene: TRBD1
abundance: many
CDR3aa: CASSWGQTLGEQYF
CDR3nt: TGTGCCAGCAGTTGGGGACAGACTCTTGGGGAGCAGTACTTC

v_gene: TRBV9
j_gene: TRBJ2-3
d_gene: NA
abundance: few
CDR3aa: CASSVGMGEVDTQYF
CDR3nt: TGTGCCAGCAGCGTAGGCATGGGAGAAGTAGATACGCAGTATTTT

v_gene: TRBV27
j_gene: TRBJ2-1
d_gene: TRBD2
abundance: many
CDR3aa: CASSPRGSGGAGEQFF
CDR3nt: TGTGCCAGCAGTCCCCGGGGAAGCGGGGGGGCCGGAGAGCAGTTCTTC

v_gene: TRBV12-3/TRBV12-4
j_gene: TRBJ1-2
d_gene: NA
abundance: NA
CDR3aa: CASSFDRYYGYTF
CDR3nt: TGTGCCAGCAGTTTTGACAGATACTATGGCTACACCTTC

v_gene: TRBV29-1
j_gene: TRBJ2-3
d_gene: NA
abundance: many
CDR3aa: CSVERDFGTDTQYF
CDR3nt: TGCAGCGTTGAACGCGACTTTGGCACAGATACGCAGTATTTT

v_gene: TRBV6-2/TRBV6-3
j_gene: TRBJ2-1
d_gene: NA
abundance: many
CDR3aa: CASSYFPNEQFF
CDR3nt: TGTGCCAGCAGTTACTTCCCCAATGAGCAGTTCTTC

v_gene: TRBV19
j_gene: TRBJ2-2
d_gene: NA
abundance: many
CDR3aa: CASIRANTGELFF
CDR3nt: TGTGCCAGTATCCGGGCGAACACCGGGGAGCTGTTTTTT

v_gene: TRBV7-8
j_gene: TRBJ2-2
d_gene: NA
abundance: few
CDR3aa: CASSPQPGTGELFF
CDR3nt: TGTGCCAGCAGCCCGCAGCCGGGGACCGGGGAGCTGTTTTTT

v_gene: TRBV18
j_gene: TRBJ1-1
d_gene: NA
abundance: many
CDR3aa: CASSPPNVDTEAFF
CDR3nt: TGTGCCAGCTCACCACCGAATGTGGACACTGAAGCTTTCTTT